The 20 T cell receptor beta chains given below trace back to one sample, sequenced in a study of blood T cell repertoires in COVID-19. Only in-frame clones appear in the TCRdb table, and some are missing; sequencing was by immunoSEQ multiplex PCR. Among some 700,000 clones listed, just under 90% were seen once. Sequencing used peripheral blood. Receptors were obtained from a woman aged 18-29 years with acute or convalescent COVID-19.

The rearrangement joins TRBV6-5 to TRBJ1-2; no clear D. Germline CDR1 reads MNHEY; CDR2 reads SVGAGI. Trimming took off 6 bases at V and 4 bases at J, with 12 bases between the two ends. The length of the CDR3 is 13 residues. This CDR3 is CASRPTEIYGYTF. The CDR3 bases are TGTGCCAGCAGACCCACAGAAATCTATGGCTACACCTTC.

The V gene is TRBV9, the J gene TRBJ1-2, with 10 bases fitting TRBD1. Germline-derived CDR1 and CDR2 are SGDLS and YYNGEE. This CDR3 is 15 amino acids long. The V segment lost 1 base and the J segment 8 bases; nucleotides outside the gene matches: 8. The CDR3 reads CASSVSTGTGAGYTF. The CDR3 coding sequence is TGTGCCAGCAGCGTATCGACCGGGACAGGGGCCGGCTACACCTTC.

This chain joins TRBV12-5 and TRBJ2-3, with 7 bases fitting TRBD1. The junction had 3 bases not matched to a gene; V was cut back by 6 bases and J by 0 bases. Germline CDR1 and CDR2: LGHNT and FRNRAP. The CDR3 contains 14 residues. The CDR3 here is CASGRDSSTDTQYF. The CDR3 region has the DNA TGTGCTAGTGGCCGGGACAGCAGCACAGATACGCAGTATTTT.

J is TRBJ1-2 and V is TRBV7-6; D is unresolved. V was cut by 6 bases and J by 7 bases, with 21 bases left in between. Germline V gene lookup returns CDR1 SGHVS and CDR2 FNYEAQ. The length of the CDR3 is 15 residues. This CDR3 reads CASRPGRFSPGGYTF. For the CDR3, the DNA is TGTGCCAGCAGACCCGGGAGGTTCTCCCCCGGTGGCTACACCTTC.

As DNA, the CDR3 is TGTGCCAGCAGCTTATTCCAGGGGGCTTCTGGAAACACCATATATTTT. Translation gives CASSLFQGASGNTIYF. The chain has TRBV11-2 and TRBJ1-3, with 8 bases aligning to TRBD1. With 2 bases clipped from V and 1 base from J, the junction kept 4 bases outside the gene matches. CDR3 size: 16 residues. CDR1 SGHAT and CDR2 FQNNGV come from the germline V gene. Drawing the rest from reference TRBV11-2 and TRBJ1-3, the complete variable domain is EAGVAQSPRYKIIEKRQSVAFWCNPISGHATLYWYQQILGQGPKLLIQFQNNGVVDDSQLPKDRFSAERLKGVDSTLKIQPAKLEDSAVYLCASSLFQGASGNTIYFGEGSWLTVV.

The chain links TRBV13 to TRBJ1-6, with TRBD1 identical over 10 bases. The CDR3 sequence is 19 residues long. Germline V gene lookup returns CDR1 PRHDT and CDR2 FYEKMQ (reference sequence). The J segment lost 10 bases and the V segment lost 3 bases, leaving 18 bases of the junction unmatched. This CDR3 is CASSLGRGTGAVDSSPLHF. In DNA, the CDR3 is TGTGCCAGCAGCTTGGGGCGGGGGACAGGGGCGGTGGATAGCTCACCCCTCCACTTT. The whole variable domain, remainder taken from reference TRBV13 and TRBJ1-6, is AAGVIQSPRHLIKEKRETATLKCYPIPRHDTVYWYQQGPGQDPQFLISFYEKMQSDKGSIPDRFSAQQFSDYHSELNMSSLELGDSALYFCASSLGRGTGAVDSSPLHFGNGTRLTVT.

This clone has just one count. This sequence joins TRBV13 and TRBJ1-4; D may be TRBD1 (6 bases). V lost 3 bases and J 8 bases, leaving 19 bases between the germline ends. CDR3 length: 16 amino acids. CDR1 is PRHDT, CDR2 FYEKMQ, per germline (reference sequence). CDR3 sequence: CASSFPSRGGEEKLFF. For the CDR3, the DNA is TGTGCCAGCAGCTTCCCTAGCAGGGGAGGGGAAGAAAAACTGTTTTTT.

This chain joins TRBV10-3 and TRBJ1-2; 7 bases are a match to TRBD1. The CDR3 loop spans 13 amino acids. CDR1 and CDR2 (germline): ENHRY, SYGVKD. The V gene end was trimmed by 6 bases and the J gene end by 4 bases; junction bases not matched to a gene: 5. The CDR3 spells CAISSQGIYGYTF. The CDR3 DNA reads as TGTGCCATCAGCTCACAGGGGATCTATGGCTACACCTTC.

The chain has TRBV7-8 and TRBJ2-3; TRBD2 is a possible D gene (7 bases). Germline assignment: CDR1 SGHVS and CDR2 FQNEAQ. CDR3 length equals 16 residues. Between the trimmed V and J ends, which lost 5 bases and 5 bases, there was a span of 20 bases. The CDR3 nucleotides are TGTGCCAGCAGCAGCGGGACACGGTCAATAAGAGATACGCAGTATTTT. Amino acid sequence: CASSSGTRSIRDTQYF.

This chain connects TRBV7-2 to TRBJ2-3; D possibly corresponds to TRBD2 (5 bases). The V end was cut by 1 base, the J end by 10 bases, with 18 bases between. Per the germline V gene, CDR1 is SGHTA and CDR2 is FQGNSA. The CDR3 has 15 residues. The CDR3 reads CASSLGGSLGFAQYF. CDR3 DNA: TGTGCCAGCAGCTTAGGAGGGTCCCTCGGTTTCGCGCAGTATTTT.

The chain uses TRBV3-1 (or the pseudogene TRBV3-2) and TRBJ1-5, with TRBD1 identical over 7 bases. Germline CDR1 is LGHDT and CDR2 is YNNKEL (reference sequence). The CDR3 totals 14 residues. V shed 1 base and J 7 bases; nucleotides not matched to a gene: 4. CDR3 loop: CASSQGQGVQPQHF. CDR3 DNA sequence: TGTGCCAGCAGCCAAGGACAGGGAGTACAGCCCCAGCATTTT.

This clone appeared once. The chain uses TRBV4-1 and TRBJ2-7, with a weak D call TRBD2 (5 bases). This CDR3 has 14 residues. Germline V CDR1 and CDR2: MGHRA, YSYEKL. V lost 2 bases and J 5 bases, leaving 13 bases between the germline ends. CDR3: CASSQYGSLHEQYF. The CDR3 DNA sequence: TGCGCCAGCAGCCAATATGGGAGTCTCCACGAGCAGTACTTC.

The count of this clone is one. The CDR3 region has the DNA TGCAGCGCGTGGCAGGGGACCCACACTGAAGCTTTCTTT. Translating it yields CSAWQGTHTEAFF. The chain joins TRBV29-1 to TRBJ1-1; a weak D match, TRBD1 (6 bases). This CDR3 has 13 amino acids. Trimming took 7 bases from V and 3 from J, leaving 15 bases between them. Germline V gene sequence: CDR1 SQVTM, CDR2 ANQGSEA.

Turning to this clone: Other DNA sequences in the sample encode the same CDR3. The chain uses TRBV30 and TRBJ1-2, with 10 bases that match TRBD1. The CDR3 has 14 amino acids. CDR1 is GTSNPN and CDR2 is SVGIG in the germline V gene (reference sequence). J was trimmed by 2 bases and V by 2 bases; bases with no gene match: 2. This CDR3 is CAWSSGQGNYGYTF. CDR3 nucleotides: TGTGCCTGGAGTTCGGGACAGGGGAACTATGGCTACACCTTC.

The CDR3 DNA reads TGTGCCAGCAGCCGATTACTAGCGGGGGGGCACAATGAGCAGTTCTTC. Residues: CASSRLLAGGHNEQFF. The chain joins TRBV7-6 to TRBJ2-1; 13 positions agree with TRBD2. The CDR3 spans 16 residues. CDR1 and CDR2 (germline): SGHVS, FNYEAQ. J was trimmed by 5 bases and V by 5 bases; bases with no gene match: 6. The full variable domain, completed using reference TRBV7-6 and TRBJ2-1, is GAGVSQSPRYKVTKRGQDVALRCDPISGHVSLYWYRQALGQGPEFLTYFNYEAQQDKSGLPNDRFSAERPEGSISTLTIQRTEQRDSAMYRCASSRLLAGGHNEQFFGPGTRLTVL.

The CDR3 reads CASSLSPSGGLRETQYF. The CDR3 DNA sequence: TGCGCCAGCAGCTTGTCCCCTAGCGGGGGGCTACGCGAGACCCAGTACTTC. V and J are TRBV5-1 and TRBJ2-5; 11 bases are shared with TRBD2. This CDR3 comprises 17 residues. V lost 1 base and J lost 5; bases outside the gene matches: 10. Germline-derived CDR1 and CDR2 are SGHRS and YFSETQ.

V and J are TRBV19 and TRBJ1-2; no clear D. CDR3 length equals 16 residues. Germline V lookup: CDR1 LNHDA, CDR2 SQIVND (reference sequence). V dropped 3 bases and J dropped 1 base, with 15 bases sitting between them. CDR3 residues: CASSMGRTFNNYGYTF. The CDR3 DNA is TGTGCCAGTAGTATGGGCAGAACCTTCAATAACTATGGCTACACCTTC.

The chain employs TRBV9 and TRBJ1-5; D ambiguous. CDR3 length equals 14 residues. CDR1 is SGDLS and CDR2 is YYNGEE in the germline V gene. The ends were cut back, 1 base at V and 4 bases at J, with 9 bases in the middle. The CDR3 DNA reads TGTGCCAGCAGCGTATTGGCAGATAATCAGCCCCAGCATTTT. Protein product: CASSVLADNQPQHF. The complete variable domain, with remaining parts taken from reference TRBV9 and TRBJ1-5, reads DSGVTQTPKHLITATGQRVTLRCSPRSGDLSVYWYQQSLDQGLQFLIQYYNGEERAKGNILERFSAQQFPDLHSELNLSSLELGDSALYFCASSVLADNQPQHFGDGTRLSIL.

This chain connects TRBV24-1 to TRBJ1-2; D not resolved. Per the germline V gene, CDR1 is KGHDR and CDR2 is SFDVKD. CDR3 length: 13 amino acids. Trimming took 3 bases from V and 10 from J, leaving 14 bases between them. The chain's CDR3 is CATSDAGLSLYTF. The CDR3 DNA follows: TGTGCCACCAGTGATGCGGGATTATCTCTCTACACCTTC.

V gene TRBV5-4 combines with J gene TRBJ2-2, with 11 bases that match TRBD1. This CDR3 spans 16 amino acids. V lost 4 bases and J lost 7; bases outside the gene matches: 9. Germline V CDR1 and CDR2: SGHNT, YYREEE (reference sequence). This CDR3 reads CASSPGTGGRIGELFF. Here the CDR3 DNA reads TGTGCCAGCAGCCCCGGGACAGGGGGAAGGATCGGGGAGCTGTTTTTT.